The T cell receptor (beta chain) described here comes from a study of blood T cell repertoires in COVID-19. Overall study: COVID-19 samples, acute and convalescent, were from the United States, Italy and Spain.

Per the study methods: Amplification of reference gene primers was used by the study to estimate nucleated cell counts. This table comes from immunoSEQ multiplex PCR, and its TCRdb copy is limited to in-frame clones, with some not included. V, J and clone size derive from that table, while D and trimming were established from the DNA sequence. The sample has more than 350,000 clones; about 86% are singletons. Researchers sorted participants into cohorts using their self-reported clinical history. All recovered Cohort 3 donors got two negative PCRs, got clearance, or saw symptom resolution. Germline CDR1 and CDR2: MNHNS and SASEGT. The CDR3 length is 11 residues. Between the trimmed V and J ends, which lost 3 bases and 8 bases, there was a span of 5 bases.

This receptor was obtained from a woman in her 50s who had recovered from COVID-19. This rearrangement joins TRBV6-1 to TRBJ1-5; D unresolved. Sequencing used PBMCs or T cells enriched from blood (not recorded which). CDR3 sequence: CASSDSEPQHF. CDR3 nucleotide sequence: TGTGCCAGCAGTGACAGCGAGCCCCAGCATTTT.